Listed below are T cell receptor beta chains from one sample, sequenced in a study of tumor-infiltrating lymphocytes in primary liver carcinoma. From the multiplex PCR reads, TCRdb called clonotypes with MiXCR, one entry per CDR3 protein. The data hold roughly 57,000 distinct CDR3 sequences, with less than 75% observed a single time. The source material was liver tumor tissue from sampling region 2. These receptor sequences come from a man aged 35 to 55 with primary liver carcinoma and hepatitis B virus infection. Both conserved end residues are part of each CDR3. A D gene is named only where the DNA matches it firmly. Size tells how often a clone was seen (once, few, many) or the class of an expanded clone, and some rows leave it out.

TRBJ2-5 . TRBV11-2 . TGTGCCAGCAGCCAAACTTCTGGGGGGGCGAAAGAGAGCCAGTACTTC CASSQTSGGAKESQYF
TRBJ1-2 . TRBV19 . TGTGCCAGTACCGCGGACCAGAACTATGGCTACACCTTC CASTADQNYGYTF
TRBJ1-2 . TRBV4-2 . TGTGTCAGCAGTCAAGATATGGGCAGGGGTGGTGCCTACACCTTC CVSSQDMGRGGAYTF
TRBJ2-3 many TRBV5-5 . TGTGCCAGCAGCTTTCGTCTTGCAGATACGCAGTATTTT CASSFRLADTQYF
TRBJ1-1 medium-sized TRBV11-2 TRBD1 TGTGCCAGCAGCCGGGACAGGGTAATGACTGAAGCTTTCTTT CASSRDRVMTEAFF
TRBJ2-5 many TRBV6-5 TRBD1 TGTGCCAGCAGTCCCCGGACAGGGTCAGAGACCCAGTACTTC CASSPRTGSETQYF
TRBJ2-1 many TRBV6-5 . TGTGCCAGCAGTTACGGAAGCAACTTTAACAATGAGCAGTTCTTC CASSYGSNFNNEQFF
TRBJ2-1 . TRBV4-3 . TGCACCAGCAGCCAAACAGCTTACAATGAGCAGTTCTTC CTSSQTAYNEQFF
TRBJ2-1 . TRBV5-5 TRBD1 TGTGCCAGCAGCCCTGGACAGGGTTACTACAATGAGCTGTTCTTT CASSPGQGYYNELFF
TRBJ2-5 many TRBV10-3 . TGTGCCATCAGTGAGTCGGCAGGCGGGGAGACCCAGTACTTC CAISESAGGETQYF
TRBJ2-3 . TRBV5-4 . TGTGCTAGCAGCTTGGAAAATTTCGATACGCAGTATTTT CASSLENFDTQYF
TRBJ2-3 . TRBV30 . TGTACCTGGAGTCCCATGGCATCAGATACGCAGTATTTT CTWSPMASDTQYF
TRBJ2-3 . TRBV28 . TGTGTCAGCAGTCCCCCCCCCGGAACAGATACGCAGTATTTT CVSSPPPGTDTQYF
TRBJ2-1 . TRBV29-1 . TGCAGTGTCGCCACGCTTCGGCCCTGGTCCCGTCGAGAGCGGTTCTTC CSVATLRPWSRRERFF
TRBJ2-6 once TRBV6-4 TRBD2 TGTGCCAGCAGAGCCGGGACTAGCTCTGGGGCCAACGTCCTGACTTTC CASRAGTSSGANVLTF
TRBJ1-4 many TRBV11-2 . TGTGCCAGCAGCGCCGACCCCCGGGACGGGCGATCTAATGAAAAACTGTTTTTT CASSADPRDGRSNEKLFF
TRBJ1-2 many TRBV10-3 . TGTGCCATCAGTGAGTCAACAGGGCTCTCAGCCTATGGCTACACCTTC CAISESTGLSAYGYTF
TRBJ1-5 few TRBV4-3 . TGCACCAGCAGCCAAAATCATAGCAATCAGCCCCAGCATTTT CTSSQNHSNQPQHF
TRBJ2-3 . TRBV29-1 . TGCAACGTTGAACCAAATGATACGCAGTATTTT CNVEPNDTQYF
TRBJ2-7 many TRBV28 TRBD2 TGTGCCAGCAGTTTAGCGAGCGGGAGTCGCGAGCAGTACTTC CASSLASGSREQYF
TRBJ1-5 many TRBV6-2/TRBV6-3 . TGTGCCAGCAGTTACTCCGTACAGGCCCAGTGGCCCCAGCATTTT CASSYSVQAQWPQHF
TRBJ1-4 few TRBV30 . TGTGCCTGGAGTGGTTCGAACGGTGAAAAACTGTTTTTT CAWSGSNGEKLFF
TRBJ1-1 . TRBV5-4 TRBD1 TGTGCCACCAGCTTGACAGGGTCGAAGAACACTGAATCTTTCTTT CATSLTGSKNTESFF
TRBJ2-2 . TRBV7-9 . TGTGTCAGTAGGTCGAACACCGGGGAGCTGTTTTTT CVSRSNTGELFF
TRBJ1-2 once TRBV11-1 . TGTGCCAGCAGCTTATCTCAGTACGACGAGTATGGTTACACCTTC CASSLSQYDEYGYTF
TRBJ2-2 few TRBV11-2 . TGTGCTAGCAGCCCCCGGACAGCTACGAACACCGGGGAGCTGTGTTTT CASSPRTATNTGELCF
TRBJ2-1 . TRBV11-2 TRBD2 TGTAACAGCAGCTTAGAGCTCCTAGCGGAAATGAATGAGCAGTTCTTC CNSSLELLAEMNEQFF
TRBJ2-1 . TRBV11-2 . TGTGCCAGCAGCCGTGAGCTAGGGAATGAGCAGCCCTTC CASSRELGNEQPF
TRBJ2-7 . TRBV11-2 . TGTGCCAGCAGCTTAGACCCAGGGGAGGGTGAGCAGTACTTC CASSLDPGEGEQYF
TRBJ2-2 once TRBV11-1 TRBD2 TGTGCCAGCAGCTTAACTAGCGTGAATACCGGGGAACTGTTTTTT CASSLTSVNTGELFF
TRBJ2-7 few TRBV4-1 . TGCGCCAGCAGCCAATCAAACCATATCTACGAGCAGTACTTC CASSQSNHIYEQYF
TRBJ2-7 . TRBV11-2 . TGTGCCAGCAGCCAAACTCCCGGCCGGGGGTACGAGCAGTACTTC CASSQTPGRGYEQYF
TRBJ2-7 . TRBV5-4 . TGTGCCAGCAGCTCAAGGGACTTCCCCAAGGAGCAGTACTTC CASSSRDFPKEQYF
TRBJ2-6 . TRBV5-4 TRBD2 TGTGCCAGCAGCCTTGGACTAGCTGAGGCCAACATCCTGACTTTC CASSLGLAEANILTF
TRBJ2-7 many TRBV6-6 TRBD2 TGTGCCAGCAGGTCTAGCGGGAGATCATACGAGCAGTACTTC CASRSSGRSYEQYF
TRBJ2-1 many TRBV7-8 TRBD2 TGTGCCAGCAGCCAACGACTAGCGGGCGATAACAATGAGCAGTTCTTC CASSQRLAGDNNEQFF
TRBJ1-5 . TRBV6-1 TRBD1 TGTGCCAGCAGTCTACAGGGGGCCATTCAGCCCCAGCATTTT CASSLQGAIQPQHF
TRBJ2-2 many TRBV5-4 . TGTGCCAGCAGCTGGGGCGTCGGGAGCGGCGGGGAGCTGTTTTTT CASSWGVGSGGELFF
TRBJ2-7 . TRBV5-4 TRBD2 TGTCTCAACAGCTTGGATCGCGGGAGCCTCTACAAGCAGTACTTC CLNSLDRGSLYKQYF
TRBJ2-5 . TRBV11-2 TRBD2 TGTGCAAGCAGCCAAACTCCTAACGGGGGGAGAGAGACCCAGTACTTC CASSQTPNGGRETQYF
TRBJ2-1 . TRBV11-1 TRBD2 TGTGCCAGCAGCTTATACCGCTCCGCGGGAGGGTCCTACAATGGGCGGTTCTTC CASSLYRSAGGSYNGRFF
TRBJ2-7 few TRBV6-6 . TGTGCCAGCATCGGGTACAGAGATTACTCCTACGAGCAGTACTTC CASIGYRDYSYEQYF
TRBJ2-7 . TRBV5-4 TRBD1 TGTGCCAGCAGCTTGGCCCCAAGACAGGGCATAGGCAAGCAGTACTTC CASSLAPRQGIGKQYF
TRBJ1-5 . TRBV10-3 . TGTACCATCAGTGAGTATGTAGGCGATCAGCCCCAGCATTTT CTISEYVGDQPQHF
TRBJ1-1 . TRBV6-1 . TGTGCCAGCAGCAGGGTCTGGGACACTGAAACTTTCTTT CASSRVWDTETFF
TRBJ2-1 . TRBV24-1 . TGTGTCACCAGTGATTTGTCAGGGAAGGGTGAGCAGTTCTTC CVTSDLSGKGEQFF
TRBJ2-7 . TRBV10-2 . TGCGCCAGCAGAGAAGGCACGACCTACGAGCAGTACTTC CASREGTTYEQYF
TRBJ2-5 many TRBV28 . TGTGCCAGCAGTTTAGCCTATGGGGACAAAAAAGAGACCCAGTACTTC CASSLAYGDKKETQYF
TRBJ1-3 . TRBV10-3 . TGTGTCATCAGTGAGTCGGGTGTCCCCTTTAGGGGAGAAGGAAACATCATATATTTT CVISESGVPFRGEGNIIYF
TRBJ2-7 . TRBV5-4 TRBD2 TGTGCCAGCAGTCTCTCCGGGACTAGCCTTGACGAGCAGTACTTC CASSLSGTSLDEQYF
TRBJ2-5 many TRBV24-1 TRBD1 TGTGCCACCAGTGGTTGGACAGGGGACCAAGAGACCCAGTACTTC CATSGWTGDQETQYF
TRBJ2-7 . TRBV18 TRBD2 TGTACCAGCTCACGAGTAGCGGGAGACGAGCAGTACTTC CTSSRVAGDEQYF
TRBJ2-7 . TRBV13 TRBD2 TGTGCCAGCAGCTTAGGCCGGGGACTAGTGGGCTCCCACGAGCAGTACTTC CASSLGRGLVGSHEQYF
TRBJ2-1 . TRBV5-5 TRBD2 TGTGCCAGTAGCCCGGGTCTAGCGGACGAAAATGAGCAGTTCTTC CASSPGLADENEQFF
TRBJ2-7 . TRBV6-5 . TGTGCCAGCAATACGCAGTGGATCTACGCCTACGAGCAGTACTTC CASNTQWIYAYEQYF